Listed below are T cell receptor beta chains from one sample, sequenced in a study of blood T cell repertoires in COVID-19. The method was immunoSEQ multiplex PCR; TCRdb's version includes in-frame clones alone and lacks a portion of them. The sample lists some 200,000 clones, approximately 80% seen once, with 4.5% to 6% in the top ten. Sequencing input: peripheral blood. All receptors derive from a woman aged 55-69 years who had recovered from COVID-19. CDR3s include the opening cysteine and the closing phenylalanine or tryptophan. The D gene is left open where the match is weak. Where a row states a size, it is once, few, many or the class of an expanded clone; other rows omit it.

CDR3aa: CASSPRGSSNTGELFF
CDR3nt: TGTGCCAGCAGCCCCCGCGGTAGCTCGAACACCGGGGAGCTGTTTTTT
v_gene: TRBV9
d_gene: -
j_gene: TRBJ2-2
abundance: few

CDR3aa: CASSPWRGAVDTQYF
CDR3nt: TGTGCCAGCAGCCCCTGGCGGGGGGCCGTAGATACGCAGTATTTT
v_gene: TRBV6-2/TRBV6-3
d_gene: TRBD2
j_gene: TRBJ2-3
abundance: few

CDR3aa: CASSSSSGGVNEQFF
CDR3nt: TGTGCCAGCAGCTCGTCTAGCGGGGGGGTCAATGAGCAGTTCTTC
v_gene: TRBV7-2
d_gene: TRBD2
j_gene: TRBJ2-1
abundance: once

CDR3aa: CASSDSAGGGDTQYF
CDR3nt: TGTGCCAGCAGTGACTCGGCGGGGGGCGGAGATACGCAGTATTTT
v_gene: TRBV6-4
d_gene: TRBD2
j_gene: TRBJ2-3
abundance: many

CDR3aa: CASSKRKQGNYGYTF
CDR3nt: TGTGCCAGCAGCAAACGGAAACAGGGAAACTATGGCTACACCTTC
v_gene: TRBV7-2
d_gene: -
j_gene: TRBJ1-2
abundance: -

CDR3aa: CASSLSARGAVWDTEAFF
CDR3nt: TGTGCCAGCAGCTTATCGGCCAGGGGCGCGGTCTGGGACACTGAAGCTTTCTTT
v_gene: TRBV7-8
d_gene: -
j_gene: TRBJ1-1
abundance: -

CDR3aa: CAWSVTGTGELFF
CDR3nt: TGTGCCTGGAGTGTTACGGGGACCGGGGAGCTGTTTTTT
v_gene: TRBV30
d_gene: -
j_gene: TRBJ2-2
abundance: -

CDR3aa: CASSIIFGRGAAGYTF
CDR3nt: TGTGCCAGTAGTATTATCTTCGGGCGTGGGGCTGCGGGCTACACCTTC
v_gene: TRBV19
d_gene: -
j_gene: TRBJ1-2
abundance: -

CDR3aa: CASSVDFSGNTIYF
CDR3nt: TGTGCCAGCAGCGTAGACTTCTCTGGAAACACCATATATTTT
v_gene: TRBV9
d_gene: -
j_gene: TRBJ1-3
abundance: -

CDR3aa: CASSPRRSSGNTIYF
CDR3nt: TGCGCCAGCAGCCCCCGAAGGAGCTCTGGAAACACCATATATTTT
v_gene: TRBV4-1
d_gene: -
j_gene: TRBJ1-3
abundance: -

CDR3aa: CASSQQKRGRVATEAFF
CDR3nt: TGCGCCAGCAGCCAACAGAAAAGGGGGCGCGTTGCCACTGAAGCTTTCTTT
v_gene: TRBV4-1
d_gene: TRBD1
j_gene: TRBJ1-1
abundance: -

CDR3aa: CASSPPSGEAFF
CDR3nt: TGTGCCAGCTCACCACCTTCCGGGGAAGCTTTCTTT
v_gene: TRBV18
d_gene: -
j_gene: TRBJ1-1
abundance: -

CDR3aa: CASRRGGGAEETQYF
CDR3nt: TGTGCCAGCAGGCGGGGCGGGGGGGCCGAGGAGACCCAGTACTTC
v_gene: TRBV2
d_gene: TRBD2
j_gene: TRBJ2-5
abundance: once

CDR3aa: CASSVDGGGAETQYF
CDR3nt: TGTGCCAGCAGCGTAGACGGGGGGGGCGCGGAGACCCAGTACTTC
v_gene: TRBV9
d_gene: TRBD2
j_gene: TRBJ2-5
abundance: -

CDR3aa: CAAREGPNTGELFF
CDR3nt: TGTGCCGCCAGAGAGGGCCCGAACACCGGGGAGCTGTTTTTT
v_gene: TRBV6-5
d_gene: -
j_gene: TRBJ2-2
abundance: once

CDR3aa: CASSVRGANNYGYTF
CDR3nt: TGTGCCAGTAGTGTCCGGGGGGCGAATAACTATGGCTACACCTTC
v_gene: TRBV19
d_gene: -
j_gene: TRBJ1-2
abundance: -

CDR3aa: CASTPHGEDSPLHF
CDR3nt: TGTGCCAGCACCCCCCACGGGGAAGATTCACCCCTCCACTTT
v_gene: TRBV5-6
d_gene: -
j_gene: TRBJ1-6
abundance: -

CDR3aa: CASSPQRGADTQYF
CDR3nt: TGTGCCAGCAGTCCCCAGCGGGGGGCAGATACGCAGTATTTT
v_gene: TRBV6-5
d_gene: TRBD2
j_gene: TRBJ2-3
abundance: -

CDR3aa: CASSSGTGLEAFF
CDR3nt: TGCGCCAGCAGCTCCGGGACAGGACTTGAAGCTTTCTTT
v_gene: TRBV5-1
d_gene: TRBD1
j_gene: TRBJ1-1
abundance: -

CDR3aa: CAWTGNGLSGYTF
CDR3nt: TGTGCCTGGACCGGAAATGGGCTTAGTGGCTACACCTTC
v_gene: TRBV30
d_gene: -
j_gene: TRBJ1-2
abundance: many

CDR3aa: CASSARTSRNTGELFF
CDR3nt: TGTGCCAGCAGCGCTAGGACTAGCAGGAACACCGGGGAGCTGTTTTTT
v_gene: TRBV9
d_gene: TRBD2
j_gene: TRBJ2-2
abundance: -

CDR3aa: CASSLVVWGDYGYTF
CDR3nt: TGTGCCAGCAGCTTAGTAGTTTGGGGGGACTATGGCTACACCTTC
v_gene: TRBV11-3
d_gene: -
j_gene: TRBJ1-2
abundance: -

CDR3aa: CASPSGFAGELFF
CDR3nt: TGTGCTAGTCCTTCGGGTTTTGCCGGGGAGCTGTTTTTT
v_gene: TRBV12-5
d_gene: -
j_gene: TRBJ2-2
abundance: -

CDR3aa: CASSLLTGYEQYF
CDR3nt: TGTGCCAGCAGTCTGCTGACAGGGTACGAGCAGTACTTC
v_gene: TRBV11-2
d_gene: TRBD1
j_gene: TRBJ2-7
abundance: -

CDR3aa: CASTAGLIGNQPQHF
CDR3nt: TGTGCCAGTACAGCAGGTTTAATCGGAAATCAGCCCCAGCATTTT
v_gene: TRBV19
d_gene: -
j_gene: TRBJ1-5
abundance: -

CDR3aa: CASSSGTPYSNQPQHF
CDR3nt: TGTGCCAGCAGTTCCGGGACACCTTATAGCAATCAGCCCCAGCATTTT
v_gene: TRBV2
d_gene: -
j_gene: TRBJ1-5
abundance: -

CDR3aa: CASSLGTAYEQYF
CDR3nt: TGTGCCAGCAGCTTAGGGACAGCCTACGAGCAGTACTTC
v_gene: TRBV7-6
d_gene: -
j_gene: TRBJ2-7
abundance: -

CDR3aa: CASSLGQFSSSYNSPLHF
CDR3nt: TGTGCCAGCAGCCTAGGACAGTTTTCGAGCTCCTATAATTCACCCCTCCACTTT
v_gene: TRBV13
d_gene: -
j_gene: TRBJ1-6
abundance: -

CDR3aa: CASSLASLRGGQPQHF
CDR3nt: TGTGCCAGCAGTCTAGCTTCCCTTAGGGGAGGTCAGCCCCAGCATTTT
v_gene: TRBV5-5
d_gene: -
j_gene: TRBJ1-5
abundance: -

CDR3aa: CASHPAGQYYNSPLHF
CDR3nt: TGTGCCAGTCACCCGGCCGGACAGTACTATAATTCACCCCTCCACTTT
v_gene: TRBV7-2
d_gene: -
j_gene: TRBJ1-6
abundance: -

CDR3aa: CASSWESRGRTEAFF
CDR3nt: TGTGCCAGCAGCTGGGAATCCAGGGGTCGCACTGAAGCTTTCTTT
v_gene: TRBV5-5
d_gene: -
j_gene: TRBJ1-1
abundance: -

CDR3aa: CARTRGINTGELFF
CDR3nt: TGTGCCCGAACGCGAGGGATTAACACCGGGGAGCTGTTTTTT
v_gene: TRBV19
d_gene: -
j_gene: TRBJ2-2
abundance: -

CDR3aa: CASSSTENSPLHF
CDR3nt: TGTGCCAGCAGTTCGACAGAAAATTCACCCCTCCACTTT
v_gene: TRBV12-3/TRBV12-4
d_gene: -
j_gene: TRBJ1-6
abundance: -

CDR3aa: CASSYLSGGGYTF
CDR3nt: TGTGCCAGCAGCTACTTATCCGGCGGTGGCTACACCTTC
v_gene: TRBV7-9
d_gene: -
j_gene: TRBJ1-2
abundance: -

CDR3aa: CASSQVWFGTGSGNTIYF
CDR3nt: TGCGCCAGCAGCCAAGTGTGGTTTGGGACAGGCTCTGGAAACACCATATATTTT
v_gene: TRBV4-1
d_gene: TRBD1
j_gene: TRBJ1-3
abundance: -

CDR3aa: CASRNSVFRTANTEAFF
CDR3nt: TGTGCCAGCAGGAATTCGGTCTTTCGTACTGCGAACACTGAAGCTTTCTTT
v_gene: TRBV2
d_gene: -
j_gene: TRBJ1-1
abundance: -

CDR3aa: CASSYRGRFNEQFF
CDR3nt: TGTGCCAGCAGTTACCGAGGCAGATTCAATGAGCAGTTCTTC
v_gene: TRBV6-5
d_gene: -
j_gene: TRBJ2-1
abundance: -

CDR3aa: CASSLERTGDSNQPQHF
CDR3nt: TGTGCCAGCAGCTTGGAGAGGACAGGGGATAGCAATCAGCCCCAGCATTTT
v_gene: TRBV5-6
d_gene: TRBD1
j_gene: TRBJ1-5
abundance: -

CDR3aa: CASSYSRGGEKLFF
CDR3nt: TGTGCCAGCAGTTACTCCAGGGGTGGCGAAAAACTGTTTTTT
v_gene: TRBV6-5
d_gene: -
j_gene: TRBJ1-4
abundance: -

CDR3aa: CAWRLQGAQAGYTF
CDR3nt: TGTGCCTGGAGACTACAGGGGGCGCAAGCTGGCTACACCTTC
v_gene: TRBV30
d_gene: TRBD1
j_gene: TRBJ1-2
abundance: once

CDR3aa: CASSLSTGYGYTF
CDR3nt: TGTGCCAGCAGCTTATCGACAGGGTATGGCTACACCTTC
v_gene: TRBV7-3
d_gene: TRBD1
j_gene: TRBJ1-2
abundance: -

CDR3aa: CASSQATGTGAQYEQYF
CDR3nt: TGCGCCAGCAGCCAAGCCACCGGGACAGGGGCCCAATACGAGCAGTACTTC
v_gene: TRBV4-1
d_gene: TRBD1
j_gene: TRBJ2-7
abundance: -

CDR3aa: CASSERVNTEAFF
CDR3nt: TGTGCCAGCAGTGAGAGAGTCAACACTGAAGCTTTCTTT
v_gene: TRBV2
d_gene: -
j_gene: TRBJ1-1
abundance: -

CDR3aa: CASSLDYRNSPLHF
CDR3nt: TGTGCCAGCAGCTTAGATTACAGGAATTCACCCCTCCACTTT
v_gene: TRBV7-2
d_gene: -
j_gene: TRBJ1-6
abundance: -

CDR3aa: CASRDSRNQPQHF
CDR3nt: TGTGCCAGTAGGGACAGCAGGAATCAGCCCCAGCATTTT
v_gene: TRBV19
d_gene: -
j_gene: TRBJ1-5
abundance: -

CDR3aa: CASSESGDGPYEQYF
CDR3nt: TGTGCCAGCAGTGAAAGCGGTGACGGACCCTACGAGCAGTACTTC
v_gene: TRBV6-1
d_gene: -
j_gene: TRBJ2-7
abundance: -

CDR3aa: CASSGEQEKLFF
CDR3nt: TGTGCCAGCAGTGGAGAGCAAGAAAAACTGTTTTTT
v_gene: TRBV2
d_gene: -
j_gene: TRBJ1-4
abundance: -

CDR3aa: CASSQWSAGGRRGNEQFF
CDR3nt: TGCGCCAGCAGTCAATGGTCAGCGGGGGGCCGCCGGGGGAATGAGCAGTTCTTC
v_gene: TRBV23-1
d_gene: TRBD2
j_gene: TRBJ2-1
abundance: -

CDR3aa: CASSLGASGDTDTQYF
CDR3nt: TGTGCCAGCAGCTTAGGGGCTAGCGGGGACACAGATACGCAGTATTTT
v_gene: TRBV7-3
d_gene: TRBD2
j_gene: TRBJ2-3
abundance: -

CDR3aa: CASSEGRGSGYTF
CDR3nt: TGTGCCAGCAGTGAGGGCAGGGGAAGTGGCTACACCTTC
v_gene: TRBV6-1
d_gene: -
j_gene: TRBJ1-2
abundance: -

CDR3aa: CASSGDPNTEAFF
CDR3nt: TGTGCCAGCTCAGGGGACCCGAACACTGAAGCTTTCTTT
v_gene: TRBV7-3
d_gene: -
j_gene: TRBJ1-1
abundance: few